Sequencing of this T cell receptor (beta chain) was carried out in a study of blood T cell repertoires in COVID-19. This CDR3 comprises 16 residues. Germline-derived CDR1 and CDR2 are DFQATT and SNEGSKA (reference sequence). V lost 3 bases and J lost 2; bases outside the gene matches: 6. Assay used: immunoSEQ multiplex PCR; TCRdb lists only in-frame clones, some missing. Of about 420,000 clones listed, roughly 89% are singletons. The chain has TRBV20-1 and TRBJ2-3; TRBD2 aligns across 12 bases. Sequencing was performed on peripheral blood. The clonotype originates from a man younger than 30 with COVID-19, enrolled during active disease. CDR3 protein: CSASPASGGATDTQYF. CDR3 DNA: TGCAGTGCTAGTCCCGCTAGCGGGGGGGCCACAGATACGCAGTATTTT.